The next 26 T cell receptor beta chains were all read from a single sample in a study of cytomegalovirus exposure and HLA in healthy donors. PCR used 60 Vbeta primers and 13 Jbeta primers. Some clones are missing from TCRdb's copy, which holds only in-frame ones; the method was immunoSEQ multiplex PCR. The repertoire consists of some 150,000 clones, with 60% to 80% occurring once and the leading ten covering 1.5% to 2%. Material for sequencing was PBMCs. Every receptor here comes from a female donor in good health and CMV-seronegative.

The chain recombines TRBV5-4 with TRBJ2-3, with D perhaps TRBD2 (6 bases). This CDR3 region has 14 residues. Germline loops: CDR1 SGHNT, CDR2 YYREEE (reference sequence). Trimming pared 0 bases from V and 4 bases from J, leaving 9 bases between. The CDR3 loop reads CASSLAGEADTQYF. DNA of the CDR3: TGTGCCAGCAGCTTGGCGGGAGAGGCAGATACGCAGTATTTT.

The rearrangement uses TRBV7-3 and TRBJ2-3, with D perhaps TRBD2 (7 bases). The V and J ends lost 1 base and 2 bases respectively, with 10 bases between them. This CDR3 has 15 amino acids. CDR1 SGHTA and CDR2 FQGTGA come from the germline V gene. The CDR3 sequence is CASSLKAGHTDTQYF. In DNA form, the CDR3 reads TGTGCCAGCAGCTTAAAAGCGGGACACACAGATACGCAGTATTTT.

V gene TRBV5-4 combines with J gene TRBJ2-1, with 7 bases lining up with TRBD2. This CDR3 spans 16 amino acids. The junction had 14 bases not matched to a gene; V was cut back by 1 base and J by 10 bases. Germline CDR1 SGHNT, CDR2 YYREEE (reference sequence). CDR3 loop: CASSLTSGIAEEEQFF. The CDR3 DNA reads as TGTGCCAGCAGCTTGACGAGCGGGATAGCGGAAGAGGAGCAGTTCTTC.

The genes are TRBV7-9 and TRBJ2-7, with TRBD2 identical over 9 bases. Germline-derived CDR1 and CDR2 are SEHNR and FQNEAQ (reference sequence). The V and J ends lost 1 base and 2 bases, in that order; junction bases with no gene match: 9. The CDR3 extends over 17 amino acids. The CDR3 loop is CASSLVVGSGSAYEQYF. CDR3 nucleotides: TGTGCCAGCAGCTTAGTTGTCGGTAGCGGGAGTGCCTACGAGCAGTACTTC.

This clone was counted only a few times. This chain connects TRBV19 to TRBJ1-5, with 8 positions matching TRBD1. This CDR3 region has 16 residues. CDR1 is LNHDA and CDR2 is SQIVND in the germline V gene (reference sequence). The trim removed 4 bases at V and 4 bases at J, leaving 9 bases unmatched. This chain's CDR3 is CASSTRQGLRNQPQHF. The CDR3 DNA is TGTGCCAGTAGTACACGACAGGGGCTTAGGAATCAGCCCCAGCATTTT.

The chain carries TRBV2 and TRBJ1-6, with TRBD1 identical over 7 bases. The length of the CDR3 is 10 residues. Germline V lookup: CDR1 SNHLY, CDR2 FYNNEI. The V gene end was trimmed by 8 bases and the J gene end by 13 bases; junction bases not matched to a gene: 2. CDR3 DNA sequence: TGTGCCAGCCAAGGGGGCCCCCTCCACTTT. It is translated as CASQGGPLHF.

The rearrangement joins TRBV19 to TRBJ2-7, with D possibly TRBD2 on 7 matching bases. Germline loops: CDR1 LNHDA, CDR2 SQIVND (reference sequence). The V end lost 2 bases, the J end lost 11 bases, and 43 bases lay between the germline ends. CDR3 length equals 22 residues. The CDR3 coding sequence is TGTGCCAGTAGTATAAGGTTTGGGGAGGGGGACGGATCTCTCGGGCCACTTGGCGGGGAGTACTTC. It codes for CASSIRFGEGDGSLGPLGGEYF.

The chain recombines TRBV6-1 with TRBJ2-7; D may be TRBD1 (5 bases). Germline V CDR1 and CDR2: MNHNS, SASEGT. Trimming took off 8 bases at V and 0 bases at J, with 14 bases between the two ends. The CDR3 runs 14 residues. The CDR3 region is CASRQDTRSYEQYF. For the CDR3, the DNA is TGTGCCAGCCGGCAGGACACACGCTCCTACGAGCAGTACTTC.

V and J are TRBV2 and TRBJ2-4; the match to TRBD2 covers 8 bases. V gave up 7 bases and J gave up 2 bases; unmatched junction bases: 7. Germline V gene sequence: CDR1 SNHLY, CDR2 FYNNEI. The CDR3 extends over 15 amino acids. DNA for the CDR3: TGTGCCAGCACTCGGGAGGGAGCAACCAAAAACATTCAGTACTTC. Translating gives CASTREGATKNIQYF.

This clone showed up just once. V gene TRBV27 combines with J gene TRBJ1-2; 11 nucleotides line up with TRBD1. CDR3 length equals 15 residues. The germline gives CDR1 MNHEY, CDR2 SMNVEV (reference sequence). The junction had 5 bases not matched to a gene; V was cut back by 4 bases and J by 4 bases. This CDR3 reads CASSYRTGGVYGYTF. CDR3 nucleotide sequence: TGTGCCAGCAGTTACCGGACAGGGGGCGTCTATGGCTACACCTTC.

This clone was seen a handful of times. Other DNA sequences within the sample encode an identical CDR3. The CDR3 bases are TGTGCCAGCAGCGTAGGGGCGGGGCAATACGAGCAGTACTTC. Its translation is CASSVGAGQYEQYF. This sequence joins TRBV9 and TRBJ2-7; D might be TRBD2 (6 bases). V lost 0 bases and J 4 bases, leaving 11 bases between the germline ends. Germline assignment: CDR1 SGDLS and CDR2 YYNGEE. This CDR3 comprises 14 residues.

The rearrangement links TRBV2 to TRBJ1-4, with TRBD1 identical over 11 bases. The CDR3 has 13 amino acids. The trim removed 6 bases at V and 7 bases at J, leaving 1 base unmatched. The germline V gene encodes CDR1 SNHLY and CDR2 FYNNEI. The CDR3 protein is CASRGQGVEKLFF. DNA of the CDR3: TGTGCCAGCAGGGGACAGGGGGTTGAAAAACTGTTTTTT.

This chain uses TRBV7-3 with TRBJ1-1; possibly TRBD1 for D (6 bases). CDR1 and CDR2 from the germline V gene are SGHTA and FQGTGA. Trimming pared 0 bases from V and 0 bases from J, leaving 17 bases between. The CDR3 is made up of 18 amino acids. The CDR3 DNA reads as TGTGCCAGCAGCTTAACGGGGAGGGTCGACAGGATGAACACTGAAGCTTTCTTT. Its protein product is CASSLTGRVDRMNTEAFF. The full variable domain, in which reference TRBV7-3 and TRBJ1-1 provide the parts outside the CDR3, is GAGVSQTPSNKVTEKGKYVELRCDPISGHTALYWYRQSLGQGPEFLIYFQGTGAADDSGLPNDRFFAVRPEGSVSTLKIQRTERGDSAVYLCASSLTGRVDRMNTEAFFGQGTRLTVV.

Only one count was recorded for this clone. The V call is TRBV5-1, the J call TRBJ2-3; 7 bases map to TRBD2. Germline CDR1 SGHRS, CDR2 YFSETQ. The ends lost 0 bases at V and 3 bases at J; junction bases unmatched: 7. This CDR3 region has 16 residues. The CDR3 spells CASSLVPGGKTDTQYF. In nucleotides, the CDR3 is TGCGCCAGCAGCTTGGTCCCCGGGGGGAAGACAGATACGCAGTATTTT.

For the CDR3, the DNA is TGTGCCAGTAGTATAGAGGACAGCTCCTATAATTCACCCCTCCACTTT. This gives the protein CASSIEDSSYNSPLHF. The rearrangement uses TRBV19 and TRBJ1-6, with D perhaps TRBD1 (6 bases). The V and J ends lost 0 bases and 0 bases respectively, with 6 bases between them. Germline loops: CDR1 LNHDA, CDR2 SQIVND (reference sequence). The CDR3 sequence is 16 residues long.

This chain joins TRBV5-1 and TRBJ1-1; 8 bases map to TRBD1. The CDR3 has 12 amino acids. Germline V lookup: CDR1 SGHRS, CDR2 YFSETQ. The junction had 1 base not matched to a gene; V was cut back by 5 bases and J by 4 bases. The CDR3 protein is CASRTGATEAFF. For the CDR3, the DNA is TGCGCCAGCAGGACAGGGGCCACTGAAGCTTTCTTT.

The V call is TRBV27, the J call TRBJ2-2; TRBD2 matches 15 bases. The CDR3 consists of 20 residues. The V gene end was trimmed by 6 bases and the J gene end by 4 bases; junction bases not matched to a gene: 15. The V gene's germline CDR1 is MNHEY and CDR2 SMNVEV (reference sequence). CDR3 coding DNA: TGTGCCAGCAGGTTCTCGGGACTAGCGGGAGGTCGGATGGGCACCGGGGAGCTGTTTTTT. This encodes CASRFSGLAGGRMGTGELFF.

This chain links TRBV10-3 with TRBJ1-1, with TRBD1 matching 9 bases. CDR1 and CDR2 (germline): ENHRY, SYGVKD. J gave up 5 bases and V 10 bases, and 8 bases lay outside the gene matches. The CDR3 runs to 13 residues. The chain's CDR3 is CATGQGMGTEAFF. CDR3 nucleotide sequence: TGTGCCACCGGACAGGGGATGGGGACTGAAGCTTTCTTT.

This chain links TRBV9 with TRBJ1-2, with a weak D call TRBD1 (6 bases). Germline V CDR1 and CDR2: SGDLS, YYNGEE. The CDR3 sequence is 15 residues long. Trimming stripped 3 bases from V and 3 bases from J, with 15 bases between. Here the CDR3 reads CASSAATGMDYGYTF. In DNA form, the CDR3 reads TGTGCCAGCAGCGCCGCAACAGGGATGGACTATGGCTACACCTTC.

The chain uses TRBV19 and TRBJ1-1; the D gene is possibly TRBD1 (6 bases). Trimming took off 3 bases at V and 3 bases at J, with 14 bases between the two ends. The CDR3 has 15 residues. Germline V gene sequence: CDR1 LNHDA, CDR2 SQIVND (reference sequence). The CDR3 sequence: CASSIMGSGDTEAFF. The CDR3 region has the DNA TGTGCCAGTAGTATTATGGGATCAGGGGACACTGAAGCTTTCTTT.

There are a few counts of this clone. The J gene is TRBJ1-1, the V gene TRBV28; D remains unclear. Germline CDR1 and CDR2: MDHEN and SYDVKM. The CDR3 has 12 residues. Trimming cost V 5 bases and J 7 bases, with 11 bases left between them. CDR3 bases: TGTGCCAGCAGTCGGCGGAACGATGAAGCTTTCTTT. It translates to CASSRRNDEAFF.

The chain recombines TRBV9 with TRBJ1-2; D gene ambiguous. The germline gives CDR1 SGDLS, CDR2 YYNGEE. The CDR3 is 11 amino acids. Trimming left V 2 bases short and J 13 bases short, with 12 bases between. The CDR3, as DNA: TGTGCCAGCAGCGTGTCTCGACTAATCACCTTC. Translated, it gives CASSVSRLITF.

The genes are TRBV9 and TRBJ1-2; D possibly corresponds to TRBD1 (5 bases). CDR1 is SGDLS, CDR2 YYNGEE, per germline. This CDR3 has 15 residues. The ends were cut back, 6 bases at V and 4 bases at J, with 19 bases in the middle. CDR3 coding DNA: TGTGCCAGCACCGGGACTTCCCGGTCCTTCTATGGCTACACCTTC. Encoded protein: CASTGTSRSFYGYTF.

On this clone: Sequence at one end of the junction differs from germline and may be a read error. The chain recombines TRBV7-9 with TRBJ2-7; 7 bases agree with TRBD1. The CDR3 sequence is 15 residues long. From germline, CDR1 is SEHNR and CDR2 FQNEAQ (reference sequence). This CDR3 reads CASSLGQGSTYGQYF. In DNA, the CDR3 is TGTGCCAGCAGCTTAGGACAGGGAAGTACCTACGGGCAGTACTTC.

The chain employs TRBV29-1 and TRBJ2-7; a possible D gene is TRBD2 (5 bases). Trimming left V 5 bases short and J 5 bases short, with 16 bases between. In germline, CDR1 is SQVTM, CDR2 ANQGSEA. This CDR3 region has 13 residues. The DNA for the CDR3 is TGCAGCGTTCCCTCCCGAGGGCGGAACGAGCAGTACTTC. Encoded protein: CSVPSRGRNEQYF.

The chain couples TRBV10-3 to TRBJ1-1; TRBD1 agrees at 8 bases. V lost 7 bases to trimming and J lost 1 base; unmatched junction nucleotides: 5. Germline V gene sequence: CDR1 ENHRY, CDR2 SYGVKD. CDR3 length: 14 residues. The CDR3 is CAINQGQANTEAFF. CDR3 bases: TGTGCCATCAATCAGGGACAGGCGAACACTGAAGCTTTCTTT.